The entry that follows covers one T cell receptor (beta chain) sequence. Antigen: not known. Vbeta (60) and Jbeta (13) primers were used in the PCR. Measured with immunoSEQ multiplex PCR; TCRdb has only the in-frame clones, and not every one. Of tens of thousands of clones in the sample, 70% to 80% were seen once. The V and J ends lost 2 bases and 6 bases respectively, with 18 bases between them. This CDR3 has 16 residues. Germline CDR1 MNHNS, CDR2 SASEGT. The source of the sample is a study of cytomegalovirus exposure and HLA in healthy donors. Study-wide results and caveats: Across donors, sequencing depth was assumed by presence/absence analyses to be roughly uniform. In a later analysis, across HLA loci, associated TCR counts were highest for DRB1, lowest for HLA-C. As a later analysis revealed, most CMV-associated TCR beta chains appeared HLA-restricted.

The receptor was derived from a woman between 40 and 50 years old in good health and CMV-seropositive. V gene TRBV6-1 combines with J gene TRBJ2-3; possibly TRBD2 for D (6 bases). The material sequenced was PBMCs. The CDR3 loop is CASSESDRGLMDTQYF. The CDR3 region has the DNA TGTGCCAGCAGTGAATCGGACCGGGGACTGATGGATACGCAGTATTTT.